The 32 T cell receptor beta chains below all came from one sample that was sequenced in a study of breast tumors, draining lymph nodes, adjacent tissues. Axillary draining lymph nodes of breast cancer patients supplied the node samples. TCRdb used MiXCR to reprocess the multiplex PCR reads, holding one entry per CDR3 protein. Of about 180,000 distinct CDR3 sequences listed, 30% to 35% are singletons. The material sequenced was axillary lymph node tissue. The source is a female donor with breast cancer. Some clones in this sample may be carry-over from other donors' samples.

In this sample, this clonotype turned up many times. The V gene is TRBV13, the J gene TRBJ1-6; no clear D gene. Germline CDR1 and CDR2: PRHDT and FYEKMQ (reference sequence). Trimming left V 4 bases short and J 10 bases short, with 14 bases between. This CDR3 has 14 residues. CDR3 residues: CASSSATGRSPLHF. The CDR3 coding sequence is TGTGCCAGCAGCTCCGCGACCGGGCGATCACCCCTCCACTTT.

This clonotype was seen at least ten times. The chain combines TRBV11-2 with TRBJ2-1; TRBD2 matches 9 bases. Germline V gives CDR1 SGHAT, CDR2 FQNNGV. The trim removed 4 bases at V and 5 bases at J, leaving 6 bases unmatched. The CDR3 has 15 amino acids. The CDR3 reads CASSSLAGVDNEQFF. CDR3 sequence (DNA): TGTGCCAGCAGCTCACTAGCGGGTGTCGACAATGAGCAGTTCTTC.

V and J are TRBV7-3 and TRBJ2-2, with unresolved D. Trimming removed 3 bases at V and 1 base at J, with 12 bases between. The CDR3 is 16 amino acids. The V gene's germline CDR1 is SGHTA and CDR2 FQGTGA. CDR3 region: CASSLRFTLNTGELFF. The CDR3 DNA is TGTGCCAGCAGCTTGCGATTCACCCTGAACACCGGGGAGCTGTTTTTT.

This clonotype was seen ten or more times. This chain joins TRBV29-1 and TRBJ2-2; 8 positions match TRBD1. In germline, CDR1 is SQVTM, CDR2 ANQGSEA. Trimming took 5 bases from V and 2 from J; bases not matched to a gene: 4. This CDR3 spans 14 amino acids. The CDR3 reads CSVRDRSNTGELFF. CDR3 in DNA: TGCAGCGTTCGGGACAGGAGTAACACCGGGGAGCTGTTTTTT.

Worth noting for this clonotype: A clone one base away is much larger, so this may be a read error. The genes are TRBV7-2 and TRBJ2-7; D may be TRBD1 or TRBD2 (5 bases each). TRBJ2-1 explains the end of the DNA better; the J call may be wrong. This CDR3 has 12 amino acids. CDR1 is SGHTA and CDR2 is FQGNSA in the germline V gene. The CDR3 region has the DNA TGTGCCAGCAGCCGATACGGGGACGAGCAGTTCTTC. Translating gives CASSRYGDEQFF.

This clonotype was detected many times. The rearrangement links TRBV6-1 to TRBJ2-2; 11 bases are shared with TRBD2. The CDR3 consists of 14 residues. CDR1 is MNHNS, CDR2 SASEGT, per germline. With 6 bases clipped from V and 7 bases from J, the junction kept 4 bases outside the gene matches. CDR3 amino acids: CASSRLAGLGELFF. The CDR3 DNA sequence: TGTGCCAGCAGCAGACTAGCGGGGCTCGGGGAGCTGTTTTTT.

Details on this clonotype: This may be a read error, as it is one base from a much larger clone. The chain links TRBV2 to TRBJ1-5, with a weak D call TRBD1 (5 bases). V was shortened by 10 bases and J by 8 bases, with 18 bases between the two germline ends. The CDR3 is 13 amino acids. Germline values: CDR1 SNHLY, CDR2 FYNNEI. The CDR3 bases are TGTGCCACCGGGATAGGGGTTTTGGAGCCCCAGCATTTT. As protein: CATGIGVLEPQHF.

Of note for this clonotype: A much bigger clone sits one base away, suggesting this may be a read error. This sequence joins TRBV9 and TRBJ2-1; the match to TRBD2 covers 15 bases. From germline, CDR1 is SGDLS and CDR2 YYNGEE. The CDR3 is 17 amino acids. The DNA of the CDR3 is TGTGCCAGCAGCCACGGGACTAGCGGGGGGTCCTACAATGGGCAGTTCTTC. It is translated as CASSHGTSGGSYNGQFF.

This clonotype was found many times. The chain recombines TRBV7-2 with TRBJ2-7; 13 nucleotides agree with TRBD2. From germline, CDR1 is SGHTA and CDR2 FQGNSA. CDR3 length equals 16 residues. The junction had 1 base not matched to a gene; V was cut back by 1 base and J by 1 base. Here the CDR3 reads CASSLGGLAGSYEQYF. The CDR3 coding sequence is TGTGCCAGCAGCTTAGGGGGACTAGCGGGATCCTACGAGCAGTACTTC.

A note on this clonotype: A read error may explain this, as a much larger clone is one base away. This chain joins TRBV6-6 and TRBJ2-5, with 11 bases matching TRBD1. Germline V gives CDR1 MNHNY, CDR2 SVGAGI (reference sequence). The trim removed 5 bases at V and 4 bases at J, leaving 9 bases unmatched. The CDR3 length is 16 residues. The CDR3 nucleotides are TGTGCCAGCAGTGACAGAGGGACAGGGGGAAGAGAGACCCAGTACTTC. This codes for CASSDRGTGGRETQYF.

The genes are TRBV5-6 and TRBJ1-1; 9 nucleotides line up with TRBD1. This CDR3 spans 16 amino acids. J gave up 5 bases and V 4 bases, and 12 bases lay outside the gene matches. CDR1 is SGHDT, CDR2 YYEEEE, per germline. In DNA form, the CDR3 reads TGTGCCAGCAGCGCTGAGGGACAGGGAGGTCGGACTGAAGCTTTCTTT. This gives the protein CASSAEGQGGRTEAFF.

The CDR3 DNA reads TGCGCCAGCAGCCCGAGCGGCAGACGCACTGAAGCTTTCTTT. Its translation: CASSPSGRRTEAFF. V gene TRBV5-1 combines with J gene TRBJ1-1; D is uncertain. This CDR3 is built from 14 residues. CDR1 is SGHRS and CDR2 is YFSETQ in the germline V gene. The V and J ends lost 4 bases and 4 bases respectively, with 14 bases between them.

V and J are TRBV19 and TRBJ1-2; D gene unclear. The CDR3 totals 14 residues. The V gene's germline CDR1 is LNHDA and CDR2 SQIVND (reference sequence). The germline V and J ends were trimmed by 5 bases and 4 bases, with 14 bases remaining between them. CDR3 nucleotides: TGTGCCAGTAGTTCCAGCGGGCGGTCCTATGGCTACACCTTC. Its protein is CASSSSGRSYGYTF.

The table lists this clonotype with a few counts. J is TRBJ2-6 and V is TRBV2; D gene unclear. CDR3 length: 12 residues. Germline CDR1 and CDR2: SNHLY and FYNNEI. The ends were cut back, 2 bases at V and 5 bases at J, with 1 base in the middle. The chain's CDR3 is CASSERANVLTF. The CDR3 nucleotides are TGTGCCAGCAGTGAAAGGGCCAACGTCCTGACTTTC.

In its sample, this clonotype was seen many times. This sequence may be a read error, since a much larger clone differs from it by one base. The V and J genes are TRBV7-9 and TRBJ1-2; possibly TRBD1 for D (6 bases). The CDR3 runs 15 residues. Germline V gene data show CDR1 as SEHNR and CDR2 as FQNEAQ (reference sequence). In DNA form, the CDR3 reads TGTGCCAGCAGCTTAAACAGCGACGGGGGCTATGGCTACCCCTTC. Amino acid sequence: CASSLNSDGGYGYPF.

This clonotype was observed many times. The CDR3 sequence: CASSLARPSGGRAYNSPLHF. The CDR3 DNA reads as TGTGCCAGCAGCTTAGCGCGCCCCTCTGGGGGTAGGGCCTATAATTCACCCCTCCACTTT. V gene TRBV7-2 combines with J gene TRBJ1-6, with a tentative D call TRBD1 (5 bases). The V and J ends lost 0 bases and 2 bases respectively, with 20 bases between them. CDR1 is SGHTA and CDR2 is FQGNSA in the germline V gene. This CDR3 has 20 amino acids.

In this sample, this clonotype turned up many times. The rearrangement links TRBV2 to TRBJ2-3, with D unclear. Per germline, CDR1 SNHLY and CDR2 FYNNEI. This CDR3 spans 14 amino acids. V was clipped by 1 base and J by 3 bases, with 8 bases between them. This CDR3 reads CASSEGTRTDTQYF. The CDR3 region has the DNA TGTGCCAGCAGTGAAGGGACGAGAACAGATACGCAGTATTTT. The variable domain in full, completed from reference TRBV2 and TRBJ2-3, reads EPEVTQTPSHQVTQMGQEVILRCVPISNHLYFYWYRQILGQKVEFLVSFYNNEISEKSEIFDDQFSVERPDGSNFTLKIRSTKLEDSAMYFCASSEGTRTDTQYFGPGTRLTVL.

In its sample, this clonotype was seen many times. The chain employs TRBV7-9 and TRBJ1-2; no reliable D call. V dropped 3 bases and J dropped 5 bases, with 10 bases sitting between them. The CDR3 contains 13 residues. Germline assignment: CDR1 SEHNR and CDR2 FQNEAQ (reference sequence). The CDR3 DNA follows: TGTGCCAGCAGCTTCCGAGGAGGGTATGGCTACACCTTC. It translates to CASSFRGGYGYTF.

This sequence joins TRBV20-1 and TRBJ1-6; D unresolved. In germline, CDR1 is DFQATT, CDR2 SNEGSKA (reference sequence). V was cut by 0 bases and J by 4 bases, with 7 bases left in between. There are 14 residues in the CDR3. In DNA, the CDR3 is TGCAGTGCTAGAGATCGGGGTTATAATTCACCCCTCCACTTT. It specifies CSARDRGYNSPLHF.

In regard to this clonotype: The conserved final phenylalanine or tryptophan is absent from the CDR3, which likely points to a read error. The chain joins TRBV25-1 to TRBJ2-1; 12 nucleotides align to TRBD1. The J segment lost 10 bases and the V segment lost 1 base, leaving 8 bases of the junction unmatched. This CDR3 has 16 residues. Germline CDR1 MGHDK, CDR2 SYGVNS. CDR3 in amino acids: CASSEWTGTGGGEQFS. Here the CDR3 DNA reads TGTGCCAGCAGTGAATGGACCGGGACAGGGGGCGGCGAGCAGTTCTCC.

This clonotype was detected ten times or more. This chain links TRBV19 with TRBJ1-5, with D uncertain. With 4 bases removed from V and 4 bases from J, the gap between germline ends came to 8 bases. The CDR3 is 13 amino acids. Germline-derived CDR1 and CDR2 are LNHDA and SQIVND (reference sequence). CDR3 sequence (DNA): TGTGCCAGTAGTACTATTGGAAATCAGCCCCAGCATTTT. This encodes CASSTIGNQPQHF.

Ten or more counts support this clonotype. The chain couples TRBV19 to TRBJ2-3, with 7 bases aligning to TRBD2. The germline V gene has CDR1 LNHDA and CDR2 SQIVND (reference sequence). V lost 0 bases, J lost 1 base, and 1 base stayed unmatched. This CDR3 is built from 15 residues. The CDR3 DNA reads TGTGCCAGTAGTATAGATGCGGGGGGCACAGATACGCAGTATTTT. Translated, it gives CASSIDAGGTDTQYF.

The chain has TRBV7-6 and TRBJ1-4; D is undetermined. The CDR3 consists of 14 residues. The V gene's germline CDR1 is SGHVS and CDR2 FNYEAQ. CDR3 coding DNA: TGTGCTAGAACACCCCGAGGCGCTAATGAAAAACTGTTTTTT. Its translation: CARTPRGANEKLFF.

V is TRBV19 and J is TRBJ1-1; 8 bases fit TRBD1. CDR1 and CDR2 from the germline V gene are LNHDA and SQIVND (reference sequence). CDR3 length equals 14 residues. V shed 7 bases and J 6 bases; nucleotides not matched to a gene: 10. The CDR3 here is CASIDRGIGAEAFF. CDR3 nucleotides: TGTGCCAGTATTGACAGGGGAATTGGGGCTGAAGCTTTCTTT. The full variable domain, rest sourced from reference TRBV19 and TRBJ1-1, is DGGITQSPKYLFRKEGQNVTLSCEQNLNHDAMYWYRQDPGQGLRLIYYSQIVNDFQKGDIAEGYSVSREKKESFPLTVTSAQKNPTAFYLCASIDRGIGAEAFFGQGTRLTVV.

This clonotype was found a few times. The V gene is TRBV19, the J gene TRBJ1-1; D not certain. The CDR3 totals 15 residues. With 1 base removed from V and 0 bases from J, the gap between germline ends came to 9 bases. CDR1 and CDR2 (germline): LNHDA, SQIVND (reference sequence). The CDR3 DNA reads as TGTGCCAGTAGTATAGGAGGTTCCATGAACACTGAAGCTTTCTTT. Translating it yields CASSIGGSMNTEAFF.

This clonotype was observed many times. The chain is built from TRBV3-1 and TRBJ1-6; no firm D call. Germline CDR1 reads LGHDT; CDR2 reads YNNKEL (reference sequence). This CDR3 region has 14 residues. The ends were cut back, 3 bases at V and 7 bases at J, with 10 bases in the middle. The CDR3 bases are TGTGCCAGCAGCCACGGCATGAGCAATTCACCCCTCCACTTT. Amino acids: CASSHGMSNSPLHF.

The chain combines TRBV19 with TRBJ2-3; 8 nucleotides line up with TRBD2. Per the germline V gene, CDR1 is LNHDA and CDR2 is SQIVND (reference sequence). CDR3 size: 14 residues. The CDR3 spells CARASSGRSDTQYF. The CDR3 DNA reads as TGTGCTAGAGCGTCCAGCGGGAGATCAGATACGCAGTATTTT.

With respect to this clonotype: Because the CDR3 is missing its conserved closing phenylalanine or tryptophan, this is likely a read error. The V gene is TRBV7-9, the J gene TRBJ2-7; 7 bases align to TRBD2. The J segment lost 2 bases and the V segment lost 1 base, leaving 2 bases of the junction unmatched. Looked up from germline, CDR1 is SEHNR and CDR2 is FQNEAQ (reference sequence). The CDR3 contains 14 residues. Written as DNA, the CDR3 is TGTGCCAGCAGCTTAGAGCGGGGTACCTACGAGCAGTACCTC. It is translated as CASSLERGTYEQYL.

This clonotype was found many times. The V call is TRBV2, the J call TRBJ1-3, with no clear D. V lost 3 bases and J 0 bases, leaving 6 bases between the germline ends. The CDR3 contains 14 residues. Germline V gives CDR1 SNHLY, CDR2 FYNNEI. The CDR3 DNA is TGTGCCAGCAGTGAGGCCCTCTCTGGAAACACCATATATTTT. Its translation is CASSEALSGNTIYF.

A remark on this clonotype: Because it lacks the conserved phenylalanine or tryptophan at the end, this CDR3 is likely a read error. The rearrangement uses TRBV12-3 or TRBV12-4 and TRBJ2-2; D unresolved. The CDR3 consists of 15 residues. With 2 bases removed from V and 3 bases from J, the gap between germline ends came to 10 bases. The CDR3 reads CASSLLRRYTGELFL. The DNA for the CDR3 is TGTGCCAGCAGTTTACTGCGACGATACACCGGGGAGCTGTTTCTT.

In this sample, this clonotype turned up many times. In DNA form, the CDR3 reads TGTGCCAGCAGCTTCGGTGGCAATCAGCCCCAGCATTTT. This translates into CASSFGGNQPQHF. The rearrangement joins TRBV7-6 to TRBJ1-5; no reliable D call. Trimming stripped 3 bases from V and 2 bases from J, with 5 bases between. Looked up from germline, CDR1 is SGHVS and CDR2 is FNYEAQ. This CDR3 is 13 amino acids long. The variable domain in full, with the rest retrieved from reference TRBV7-6 and TRBJ1-5, is GAGVSQSPRYKVTKRGQDVALRCDPISGHVSLYWYRQALGQGPEFLTYFNYEAQQDKSGLPNDRFSAERPEGSISTLTIQRTEQRDSAMYRCASSFGGNQPQHFGDGTRLSIL.

This clonotype was recorded a few times. This chain links TRBV27 with TRBJ2-2; tentatively, D is TRBD1 (5 bases). The germline V and J ends were trimmed by 8 bases and 2 bases, with 12 bases remaining between them. CDR3 length equals 14 residues. CDR1 and CDR2 (germline): MNHEY, SMNVEV (reference sequence). In DNA, the CDR3 is TGTGCCAGCGGCACAGGTTTTAACACCGGGGAGCTGTTTTTT. This codes for CASGTGFNTGELFF.